Each of the 21 T cell receptor beta chains below was sequenced from the same sample in a study of response to subunit inactivated influenza vaccine. MiXCR, applied by TCRdb to the RT-PCR reads, yields one record per CDR3 protein. Of 650,000 or so distinct CDR3 sequences listed, 14% are singletons. Sample: PBMCs from blood, taken approximately 15 days before vaccination. These receptors all stem from a man aged 45-60 years who received an inactivated influenza vaccine.

The chain couples TRBV5-1 to TRBJ2-3; TRBD2 is a possible D gene (6 bases). V dropped 1 base and J dropped 0 bases, with 12 bases sitting between them. This CDR3 comprises 16 residues. The germline V gene encodes CDR1 SGHRS and CDR2 YFSETQ. CDR3 protein: CASSLWSDYSTDTQYF. For the CDR3, the DNA is TGCGCCAGCAGCTTGTGGTCGGACTACAGCACAGATACGCAGTATTTT.

This clonotype was seen many times. This rearrangement joins TRBV20-1 to TRBJ2-5, with 9 bases fitting TRBD1. Trimming cost V 4 bases and J 5 bases; bases outside gene matches: 5. CDR3 length equals 13 residues. The germline V gene has CDR1 DFQATT and CDR2 SNEGSKA (reference sequence). The CDR3 is CSATRDRAETQYF. DNA for the CDR3: TGCAGTGCTACCCGGGACAGGGCGGAGACCCAGTACTTC.

The chain recombines TRBV12-3 or TRBV12-4 with TRBJ2-6; no clear D gene. Deletions cut 3 bases from V and 0 bases from J, with 9 bases between. The CDR3 is 16 residues long. The CDR3, as DNA: TGTGCCAGCAGTTTCGGCGGTTTCTCTGGGGCCAACGTCCTGACTTTC. Translation: CASSFGGFSGANVLTF.

V usage is TRBV10-3 and J usage is TRBJ1-3; D is uncertain. Trimming pared 0 bases from V and 9 bases from J, leaving 3 bases between. The germline V gene has CDR1 ENHRY and CDR2 SYGVKD. The CDR3 covers 11 residues. This CDR3 is CAISESSTIYF. The CDR3 nucleotides are TGTGCCATCAGTGAGTCCTCCACCATATATTTT.

This clonotype was detected only a few times. The gene calls are TRBV2 and TRBJ1-5; D not certain. CDR3 length: 13 amino acids. Trimming stripped 4 bases from V and 7 bases from J, with 11 bases between. The germline gives CDR1 SNHLY, CDR2 FYNNEI. CDR3 DNA: TGTGCCAGCAGTGGGGAGGGAGGCCAGCCCCAGCATTTT. Translating gives CASSGEGGQPQHF.

V and J are TRBV27 and TRBJ2-3; D is uncertain. Trimming pared 3 bases from V and 8 bases from J, leaving 9 bases between. The CDR3 is 12 amino acids. Germline V gene sequence: CDR1 MNHEY, CDR2 SMNVEV (reference sequence). Here the CDR3 reads CASSFRMGTQYF. The CDR3 region has the DNA TGTGCCAGCAGTTTTCGTATGGGTACGCAGTATTTT.

This clonotype was counted only a few times. The chain has TRBV12-3 or TRBV12-4 and TRBJ2-5; D possibly matches TRBD1 or TRBD2 (6 bases each). Trimming removed 4 bases from V and 1 base from J, with 10 bases in between. The CDR3 is made up of 14 amino acids. CDR3 amino acids: CASSWRDTQETQYF. The CDR3 nucleotides read TGTGCCAGCAGTTGGCGGGACACCCAAGAGACCCAGTACTTC.

This clonotype appeared a single time. Here the CDR3 DNA reads TGCGCCAGCAGCTTGGAGGGACCCATCAACAATGAGCAGTTCTTC. Translated: CASSLEGPINNEQFF. V usage is TRBV5-1 and J usage is TRBJ2-1, with D possibly called TRBD1 or TRBD2 (5 bases each). The CDR3 has 15 amino acids. Trimming left V 0 bases short and J 5 bases short, with 12 bases between. Germline V CDR1 and CDR2: SGHRS, YFSETQ.

In its sample, this clonotype was seen a few times. J is TRBJ1-5 and V is TRBV6-1; 12 nucleotides line up with TRBD1. The ends lost 8 bases at V and 3 bases at J; junction bases unmatched: 8. CDR1 and CDR2 (germline): MNHNS, SASEGT. The CDR3 spans 16 residues. The CDR3 reads CASRPGQGANNQPQHF. Written as DNA, the CDR3 is TGTGCCAGCCGACCGGGACAGGGGGCGAACAATCAGCCCCAGCATTTT.

The chain joins TRBV12-3 or TRBV12-4 to TRBJ1-5, with a tentative D call TRBD1 (6 bases). V was pared by 7 bases and J by 6 bases, with 16 bases between. CDR3 length equals 14 residues. CDR3 sequence reads: CASTKTGAIQPQHF. Written as DNA, the CDR3 is TGTGCCAGCACCAAAACGGGGGCTATTCAGCCCCAGCATTTT.

This chain connects TRBV7-9 to TRBJ2-1; D is perhaps TRBD2 (6 bases). The ends were cut back, 4 bases at V and 2 bases at J, with 18 bases in the middle. The CDR3 extends over 17 amino acids. The germline V gene encodes CDR1 SEHNR and CDR2 FQNEAQ (reference sequence). The CDR3 sequence: CASSSLLGGQTYNEQFF. The CDR3 nucleotides read TGTGCCAGCAGCTCCCTCCTCGGGGGTCAGACCTACAATGAGCAGTTCTTC.

The chain employs TRBV5-8 and TRBJ1-6, with no clear D. V was shortened by 4 bases and J by 8 bases, with 7 bases between the two germline ends. CDR3 length: 12 amino acids. The V gene's germline CDR1 is SGHTS and CDR2 YDEGEE. CDR3 protein: CASSLSDSPLHF. Written as DNA, the CDR3 is TGTGCCAGCAGCCTTAGCGATTCACCCCTCCACTTT.

This clonotype was seen more than once but under ten times. This chain links TRBV4-1 with TRBJ1-4; unclear D gene. The CDR3 runs to 15 residues. Germline-derived CDR1 and CDR2 are MGHRA and YSYEKL. The V end was cut by 0 bases, the J end by 3 bases, with 8 bases between. This chain's CDR3 is CASSQESRPNEKLFF. DNA for the CDR3: TGCGCCAGCAGCCAAGAAAGTCGCCCTAATGAAAAACTGTTTTTT.

This rearrangement joins TRBV29-1 to TRBJ2-1; 7 bases align to TRBD2. Germline assignment: CDR1 SQVTM and CDR2 ANQGSEA. The CDR3 covers 12 residues. The J segment lost 8 bases and the V segment lost 6 bases, leaving 7 bases of the junction unmatched. The CDR3 protein is CSVGLGGYEQFF. CDR3 nucleotides: TGCAGCGTCGGACTAGGTGGCTATGAGCAGTTCTTC.

The sample holds a few counts of this clonotype. The chain uses TRBV12-3 or TRBV12-4 and TRBJ2-5, with 12 bases matching TRBD2. The CDR3 totals 15 residues. V was clipped by 5 bases and J by 2 bases; unmatched bases: 3. CDR3 region: CASSASGRGQETQYF. The CDR3 DNA reads TGTGCCAGCAGTGCTAGCGGGAGGGGACAAGAGACCCAGTACTTC.

V is TRBV19 and J is TRBJ1-2; D possibly corresponds to TRBD1 (5 bases). Germline lookup yields CDR1 LNHDA and CDR2 SQIVND (reference sequence). Trimming pared 2 bases from V and 4 bases from J, leaving 14 bases between. The CDR3 spans 15 residues. The CDR3 is CASSIPRGGTYGYTF. The DNA for the CDR3 is TGTGCCAGTAGTATACCAAGGGGCGGCACCTATGGCTACACCTTC.

This clonotype showed up just a few times. The chain carries TRBV7-2 and TRBJ1-2; 8 bases are shared with TRBD1. The CDR3 has 13 amino acids. CDR1 and CDR2 from the germline V gene are SGHTA and FQGNSA. V lost 3 bases, J lost 7 bases, and 4 bases stayed unmatched. CDR3 DNA sequence: TGTGCCAGCAGCTTCGTAGACAGGGGTGGCTACACCTTC. Its translation is CASSFVDRGGYTF.

The rearrangement links TRBV5-1 to TRBJ2-1, with D perhaps TRBD2 (6 bases). V was cut by 0 bases and J by 0 bases, with 10 bases left in between. This CDR3 is built from 16 residues. Germline V lookup: CDR1 SGHRS, CDR2 YFSETQ. CDR3 in amino acids: CASSLGEAGSYNEQFF. CDR3 sequence (DNA): TGCGCCAGCAGCTTGGGGGAGGCGGGCTCCTACAATGAGCAGTTCTTC.

The rearrangement joins TRBV2 to TRBJ2-5, with D possibly matching TRBD1 (5 bases). The germline V and J ends were trimmed by 3 bases and 5 bases, with 10 bases remaining between them. Germline values: CDR1 SNHLY, CDR2 FYNNEI. This CDR3 has 13 residues. The CDR3 region has the DNA TGTGCCAGCAGTGATAGGACACCTGAGACCCAGTACTTC. Translating gives CASSDRTPETQYF.

This clonotype has a count of ten or more. The gene calls are TRBV15 and TRBJ2-1; the D gene is possibly TRBD2 (6 bases). Between the trimmed V and J ends, which lost 0 bases and 8 bases, there was a span of 8 bases. Germline values: CDR1 LNHNV, CDR2 YYDKDF (reference sequence). CDR3 length: 13 residues. The DNA of the CDR3 is TGTGCCACCAGCAGAGAACTAGCCTATGAGCAGTTCTTC. Its protein is CATSRELAYEQFF.

Many counts were recorded for this clonotype. The V call is TRBV5-1, the J call TRBJ2-2, with unresolved D. V lost 2 bases and J lost 6, with 11 bases in between. The CDR3 runs 14 residues. From germline, CDR1 is SGHRS and CDR2 YFSETQ. In nucleotides, the CDR3 is TGCGCCAGCAGCTTCCGCAGATTGTCCGGGGAGCTGTTTTTT. It translates to CASSFRRLSGELFF. Supplemented by reference TRBV5-1 and TRBJ2-2, the full variable domain reads KAGVTQTPRYLIKTRGQQVTLSCSPISGHRSVSWYQQTPGQGLQFLFEYFSETQRNKGNFPGRFSGRQFSNSRSEMNVSTLELGDSALYLCASSFRRLSGELFFGEGSRLTVL.